Listed below are T cell receptor beta chains from one sample, sequenced in a study of blood T cells in healthy people across ages. TCRdb ran MiXCR on the 5' RACE reads and lists one entry per CDR3 protein. Found here are almost 800,000 distinct CDR3 sequences, roughly 50% of them singletons; the top ten hold roughly 22%. The specimen was blood. All receptors derive from a man aged 25-45 years in good health. Both conserved end residues are part of each CDR3. D genes are given only for firm matches. Clone size is not always given. Where it is, it says once, few, many or a class for expanded clones.

size: .; V: TRBV7-2; D: TRBD2; J: TRBJ2-1; CDR3: CASRPLAGAGNEQFF; DNA: TGTGCCAGCAGACCACTAGCGGGGGCTGGGAATGAGCAGTTCTTC
size: .; V: TRBV10-3; D: TRBD1; J: TRBJ2-7; CDR3: CAISDDREYEQYF; DNA: TGTGCCATCAGTGATGACAGGGAGTACGAGCAGTACTTC
size: .; V: TRBV7-8; D: TRBD1; J: TRBJ2-1; CDR3: CASSPRDRITYNEQFF; DNA: TGTGCCAGCAGCCCGCGGGACAGGATAACCTACAATGAGCAGTTCTTC
size: .; V: TRBV10-2; D: TRBD1; J: TRBJ2-7; CDR3: CASSWTGAEQYF; DNA: TGCGCCAGCAGTTGGACAGGGGCCGAGCAGTACTTC
size: once; V: TRBV6-5; D: TRBD1; J: TRBJ2-5; CDR3: CASSYTGTGTETQYF; DNA: TGTGCCAGCAGTTACACAGGGACAGGGACGGAGACCCAGTACTTC
size: .; V: TRBV6-6; D: TRBD2; J: TRBJ2-2; CDR3: CASSYAGGEGGELFF; DNA: TGTGCCAGCAGTTACGCGGGAGGGGAAGGCGGGGAGCTGTTTTTT
size: many; V: TRBV29-1; D: TRBD1; J: TRBJ2-5; CDR3: CSASPTGGWETQYF; DNA: TGCAGCGCCTCTCCGACAGGGGGCTGGGAGACCCAGTACTTC
size: .; V: TRBV27; D: TRBD2; J: TRBJ2-7; CDR3: CASSFSGGSEQYF; DNA: TGTGCCAGCAGTTTTTCGGGAGGGAGCGAGCAGTACTTC
size: .; V: TRBV18; D: TRBD1; J: TRBJ1-5; CDR3: CASSQNRGGNQPQHF; DNA: TGTGCCAGCTCACAAAACAGGGGTGGGAATCAGCCCCAGCATTTT
size: .; V: TRBV6-5; D: .; J: TRBJ1-6; CDR3: CASSFSGTKINSPLHF; DNA: TGTGCCAGCAGTTTCTCCGGGACGAAGATTAATTCACCCCTCCACTTT
size: many; V: TRBV30; D: .; J: TRBJ2-7; CDR3: CAWSVSGFEQYF; DNA: TGTGCCTGGAGTGTGTCAGGGTTCGAGCAGTACTTC
size: .; V: TRBV6-4; D: .; J: TRBJ1-2; CDR3: CASIRGTSGYGYTF; DNA: TGTGCCAGCATCCGGGGGACCTCTGGCTATGGCTACACCTTC
size: .; V: TRBV6-6; D: TRBD2; J: TRBJ2-3; CDR3: CATHSGAITDTQYF; DNA: TGTGCCACCCATAGCGGGGCAATCACAGATACGCAGTATTTT